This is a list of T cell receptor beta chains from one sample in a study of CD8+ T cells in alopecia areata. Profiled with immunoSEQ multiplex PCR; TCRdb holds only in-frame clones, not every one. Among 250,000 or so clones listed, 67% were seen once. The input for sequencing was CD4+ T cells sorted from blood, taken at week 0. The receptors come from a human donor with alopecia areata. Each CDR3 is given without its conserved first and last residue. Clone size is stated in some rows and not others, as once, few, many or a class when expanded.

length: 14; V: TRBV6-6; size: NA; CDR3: ASSYLAGDSTDTQY
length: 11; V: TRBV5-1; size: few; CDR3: ASSGGGGWGYT
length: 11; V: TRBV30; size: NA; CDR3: AWSTGYSYEQY
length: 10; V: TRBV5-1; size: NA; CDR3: ASSPPGDEQF
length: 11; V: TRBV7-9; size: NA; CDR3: ASSFGRSYEQY
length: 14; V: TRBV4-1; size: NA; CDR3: ASSPWGQGGFYEQY
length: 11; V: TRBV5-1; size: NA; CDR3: ASSLGNLNEQF
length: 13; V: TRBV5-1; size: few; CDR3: ASSPPAGLTDTQY
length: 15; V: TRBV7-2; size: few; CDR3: ASSLIGTSGNTGELF
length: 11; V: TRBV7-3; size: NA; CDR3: ASSPSGGRDST
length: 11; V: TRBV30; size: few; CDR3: ARAQGATGELF
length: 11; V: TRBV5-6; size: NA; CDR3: ASSRPTANIQY
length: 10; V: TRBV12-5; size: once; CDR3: ASGHITDTQY
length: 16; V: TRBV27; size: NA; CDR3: ASSRSRTGVSDTGELF
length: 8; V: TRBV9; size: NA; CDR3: ASSEGTQY
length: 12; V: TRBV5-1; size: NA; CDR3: ASSTGTSGNTIY
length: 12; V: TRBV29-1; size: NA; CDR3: SIGTGAFYNEQF
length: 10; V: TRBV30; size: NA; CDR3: AWSGTVAEQF
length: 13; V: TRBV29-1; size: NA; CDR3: SLTGRKGFYNEQF
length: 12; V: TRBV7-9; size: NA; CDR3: ASSLDRWDSPLH
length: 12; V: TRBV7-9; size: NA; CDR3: ASSLDAGPYEQY
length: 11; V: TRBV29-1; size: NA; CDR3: SVLSGPVNIQY
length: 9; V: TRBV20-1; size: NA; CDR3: SARGVAEAF
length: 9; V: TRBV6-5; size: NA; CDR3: ASSYKETQY
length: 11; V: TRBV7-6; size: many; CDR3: ASSLLTNTEAF
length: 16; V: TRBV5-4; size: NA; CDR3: ASSLDLPRDSFSYEQY
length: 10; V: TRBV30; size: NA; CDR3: AWSLGQGAQY
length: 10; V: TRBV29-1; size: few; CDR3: SVEGQGKGQF
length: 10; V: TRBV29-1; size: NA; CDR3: SVRPQNTEAF
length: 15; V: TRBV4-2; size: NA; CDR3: ASSQEWVGRTNYGYT
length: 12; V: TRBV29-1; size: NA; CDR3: SGFAGGNNYGYT
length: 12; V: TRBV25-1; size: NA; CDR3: ASRMTGPYNEQF
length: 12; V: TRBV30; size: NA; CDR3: AWRLAGGGNIQY
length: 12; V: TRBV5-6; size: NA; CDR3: ASSLSGWGDTQY
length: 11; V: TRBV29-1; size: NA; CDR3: SVRRNADQPQH